The 26 T cell receptor beta chains below were found in one sample sequenced in a study of OX40 agonist ivuxolimab in advanced cancers. Profiling relied on immunoSEQ multiplex PCR, and the TCRdb table lists in-frame clones only, not all of them. This repertoire shows more than 80,000 clones, around 90% found once; its top ten account for roughly 0.31%. Sequenced here: CD4+ or CD8+ T cells sorted from blood, sampled in a trial of the OX40 agonist ivuxolimab. The receptors shown here come from an adult with an advanced solid tumor such as melanoma, head and neck, liver or kidney cancer.

CDR3 bases: TGTGCCAGCAGTTACGCGTGGAGGAACGAGCAGTTCTTC. Protein sequence: CASSYAWRNEQFF. The chain couples TRBV6-5 to TRBJ2-1; TRBD2 is a possible D gene (5 bases). The germline gives CDR1 MNHEY, CDR2 SVGAGI. There are 13 residues in the CDR3. V lost 2 bases, J lost 10 bases, and 12 bases lay in between.

The J gene is TRBJ2-5, the V gene TRBV7-6; 9 nucleotides agree with TRBD1. J gave up 2 bases and V 5 bases, and 3 bases lay outside the gene matches. CDR1 SGHVS and CDR2 FNYEAQ come from the germline V gene. This CDR3 comprises 14 residues. CDR3 bases: TGTGCCAGCAGCCCAGGGACAGGGCAAGAGACCCAGTACTTC. Its protein is CASSPGTGQETQYF. The full variable domain, in which reference TRBV7-6 and TRBJ2-5 provide the parts outside the CDR3, is GAGVSQSPRYKVTKRGQDVALRCDPISGHVSLYWYRQALGQGPEFLTYFNYEAQQDKSGLPNDRFSAERPEGSISTLTIQRTEQRDSAMYRCASSPGTGQETQYFGPGTRLLVL.

The V gene is TRBV7-2, the J gene TRBJ1-2; TRBD1 is a possible D gene (6 bases). This CDR3 comprises 16 residues. Trimming took off 1 base at V and 4 bases at J, with 16 bases between the two ends. Germline loops: CDR1 SGHTA, CDR2 FQGNSA. The DNA for the CDR3 is TGTGCCAGCAGCTTAGTGGTAGGGGGACCTGGCTATGGCTACACCTTC. Encoded protein: CASSLVVGGPGYGYTF.

V is TRBV7-9 and J is TRBJ2-6; 7 bases line up with TRBD1. The CDR3 covers 18 residues. V was pared by 5 bases and J by 0 bases, with 10 bases of the junction left unmatched. The germline V gene has CDR1 SEHNR and CDR2 FQNEAQ (reference sequence). The CDR3 here is CASSAPGQRASGANVLTF. CDR3 nucleotides: TGTGCCAGCAGCGCGCCGGGACAGCGTGCCTCTGGGGCCAACGTCCTGACTTTC.

The chain employs TRBV18 and TRBJ1-1, with D unresolved. CDR1 and CDR2 (germline): KGHSH, LQKENI. The CDR3 contains 13 residues. Between the trimmed V and J ends, which lost 2 bases and 4 bases, there was a span of 8 bases. CDR3 in amino acids: CASSPEGPTEAFF. DNA of the CDR3: TGTGCCAGCTCACCAGAAGGGCCCACTGAAGCTTTCTTT.

This chain connects TRBV5-4 to TRBJ2-5, with 13 bases aligning to TRBD2. Looked up from germline, CDR1 is SGHNT and CDR2 is YYREEE (reference sequence). Trimming removed 4 bases from V and 3 bases from J; junction bases left unmatched: 6. The CDR3 totals 16 residues. CDR3 DNA sequence: TGTGCCAGCAGCATCCCCGGGACTAGCGGGAAAGAGACCCAGTACTTC. Its translation is CASSIPGTSGKETQYF.

A remark on this clone: Other nucleotide sequences from this sample produce the same CDR3. The rearrangement joins TRBV11-2 to TRBJ2-7; the D gene is possibly TRBD2 (6 bases). V was shortened by 5 bases and J by 1 base, with 24 bases between the two germline ends. The CDR3 totals 18 residues. Germline assignment: CDR1 SGHAT and CDR2 FQNNGV. The CDR3 protein is CASSLTSSGRRHSYEQYF. The CDR3 DNA reads TGTGCCAGCAGCCTAACCTCCTCGGGGAGGCGACATTCCTACGAGCAGTACTTC.

This chain connects TRBV6-5 to TRBJ2-7, with 10 positions matching TRBD2. V gave up 2 bases and J gave up 3 bases; unmatched junction bases: 4. This CDR3 region has 15 residues. CDR1 MNHEY and CDR2 SVGAGI come from the germline V gene. CDR3 bases: TGTGCCAGCAGTTACCTAGCGGGGGCGAACTACGAGCAGTACTTC. Protein: CASSYLAGANYEQYF.

This chain links TRBV10-3 with TRBJ2-3; tentatively, D is TRBD1 (5 bases). CDR1 and CDR2 from the germline V gene are ENHRY and SYGVKD. V was trimmed by 9 bases and J by 2 bases, leaving 15 bases between them. The CDR3 has 14 amino acids. CDR3 region: CAILRGSATDTQYF. The CDR3 bases are TGTGCCATTCTAAGGGGATCGGCCACAGATACGCAGTATTTT.

The chain carries TRBV19 and TRBJ2-3; 8 bases align to TRBD1. CDR1 and CDR2 (germline): LNHDA, SQIVND (reference sequence). With 3 bases clipped from V and 4 bases from J, the junction kept 6 bases outside the gene matches. The CDR3 runs to 15 residues. The CDR3: CASSIVGTGPDTQYF. CDR3 coding DNA: TGTGCCAGTAGTATTGTCGGGACAGGTCCAGATACGCAGTATTTT. The full variable domain, with the rest looked up from reference TRBV19 and TRBJ2-3, is DGGITQSPKYLFRKEGQNVTLSCEQNLNHDAMYWYRQDPGQGLRLIYYSQIVNDFQKGDIAEGYSVSREKKESFPLTVTSAQKNPTAFYLCASSIVGTGPDTQYFGPGTRLTVL.

The rearrangement joins TRBV7-2 to TRBJ2-7; either TRBD1 or TRBD2 may fit D (5 bases each). Looked up from germline, CDR1 is SGHTA and CDR2 is FQGNSA. The CDR3 consists of 11 residues. V shed 6 bases and J shed 2 bases, with 5 bases lying between them. DNA of the CDR3: TGTGCCAGCAGGGGGGCCTACGAGCAGTACTTC. Residues: CASRGAYEQYF.

Comment on this clone: One junction end does not reproduce the germline sequence, and a read error may be involved. The chain couples TRBV29-1 to TRBJ2-5; D is unclear. The CDR3 is made up of 13 amino acids. Germline values: CDR1 SQVTM, CDR2 ANQGSEA. For the CDR3, the DNA is TGCAGCGTTGCCCAGACCAACCAGGAGACCCAGTACTTC. Translated, it gives CSVAQTNQETQYF.

J is TRBJ2-5 and V is TRBV27; possible D gene TRBD2, 5 bases. The V gene's germline CDR1 is MNHEY and CDR2 SMNVEV (reference sequence). Deletions cut 2 bases from V and 1 base from J, with 20 bases between. This CDR3 spans 18 amino acids. DNA of the CDR3: TGTGCCAGCAGTTTAAGGGCGGGTCGTGGCGCGGTCCAAGAGACCCAGTACTTC. This sequence encodes CASSLRAGRGAVQETQYF.

This chain connects TRBV27 to TRBJ2-7; D might be TRBD2 (6 bases). In germline, CDR1 is MNHEY, CDR2 SMNVEV (reference sequence). V shed 4 bases and J shed 2 bases, with 12 bases lying between them. CDR3 length equals 14 residues. Written as DNA, the CDR3 is TGTGCCAGCAGTTCAGGGAGACTAGCCTACGAGCAGTACTTC. It yields the protein CASSSGRLAYEQYF.

This clone was picked up one time. This chain joins TRBV7-3 and TRBJ2-7; D may be TRBD1 or TRBD2 (6 bases each). The length of the CDR3 is 14 residues. Germline V lookup: CDR1 SGHTA, CDR2 FQGTGA. V lost 5 bases, J lost 12 bases, and 23 bases lay in between. The CDR3 nucleotides read TGTGCCAGCAGCCCATCCGGGGTCCAAGGGGGACTGTACTTC. Protein product: CASSPSGVQGGLYF. The variable domain in full, with the rest retrieved from reference TRBV7-3 and TRBJ2-7, is GAGVSQTPSNKVTEKGKYVELRCDPISGHTALYWYRQSLGQGPEFLIYFQGTGAADDSGLPNDRFFAVRPEGSVSTLKIQRTERGDSAVYLCASSPSGVQGGLYFGPGTRLTVT.

This rearrangement joins TRBV5-6 to TRBJ2-6; maybe TRBD2 (5 bases). Germline assignment: CDR1 SGHDT and CDR2 YYEEEE. The V gene lost 4 bases and the J gene lost 0 bases, with 8 bases spanning the gap. This CDR3 has 15 residues. The chain's CDR3 is CASSLLASGANVLTF. DNA of the CDR3: TGTGCCAGCAGCCTTCTAGCCTCTGGGGCCAACGTCCTGACTTTC. Filled out from reference TRBV5-6 and TRBJ2-6, the complete variable domain reads DAGVTQSPTHLIKTRGQQVTLRCSPKSGHDTVSWYQQALGQGPQFIFQYYEEEERQRGNFPDRFSGHQFPNYSSELNVNALLLGDSALYLCASSLLASGANVLTFGAGSRLTVL.

This chain joins TRBV18 and TRBJ1-5, with TRBD1 as a possible D gene (6 bases). This CDR3 spans 14 amino acids. V dropped 6 bases and J dropped 5 bases, with 14 bases sitting between them. Per the germline V gene, CDR1 is KGHSH and CDR2 is LQKENI. Here the CDR3 reads CASSHGRGDQPQHF. In nucleotides, the CDR3 is TGTGCCAGCTCTCACGGCAGGGGAGATCAGCCCCAGCATTTT. Full variable domain (remainder filled in from reference TRBV18 and TRBJ1-5): NAGVMQNPRHLVRRRGQEARLRCSPMKGHSHVYWYRQLPEEGLKFMVYLQKENIIDESGMPKERFSAEFPKEGPSILRIQQVVRGDSAAYFCASSHGRGDQPQHFGDGTRLSIL.

This clone has only one observation. The chain carries TRBV11-1 and TRBJ2-7, with TRBD1 as a possible D gene (5 bases). The CDR3 runs to 15 residues. V was shortened by 3 bases and J by 1 base, with 13 bases between the two germline ends. Germline-derived CDR1 and CDR2 are SGHAT and FQDESV (reference sequence). CDR3 sequence reads: CASSFRAHPSYEQYF. As DNA, the CDR3 is TGTGCCAGCAGCTTCAGGGCCCACCCTTCCTACGAGCAGTACTTC. Variable domain in full (rest from reference TRBV11-1 and TRBJ2-7): EAEVAQSPRYKITEKSQAVAFWCDPISGHATLYWYRQILGQGPELLVQFQDESVVDDSQLPKDRFSAERLKGVDSTLKIQPAELGDSAMYLCASSFRAHPSYEQYFGPGTRLTVT.

V gene TRBV5-4 combines with J gene TRBJ2-5; D ambiguous. CDR1 SGHNT and CDR2 YYREEE come from the germline V gene (reference sequence). Trimming removed 4 bases from V and 5 bases from J, with 12 bases in between. CDR3 length equals 13 residues. The CDR3 sequence is CASSRLGAETQYF. The CDR3 DNA sequence: TGTGCCAGCAGCCGGCTTGGCGCCGAGACCCAGTACTTC.

This chain joins TRBV19 and TRBJ2-5, with TRBD1 identical over 9 bases. Germline CDR1 and CDR2: LNHDA and SQIVND (reference sequence). V gave up 0 bases and J gave up 5 bases; unmatched junction bases: 7. The CDR3 loop spans 16 amino acids. CDR3 sequence (DNA): TGTGCCAGTAGTATAGACAACAGGGGGCGGCGGGAGACCCAGTACTTC. This codes for CASSIDNRGRRETQYF. Based on the CDR3 plus reference TRBV19 and TRBJ2-5, the full variable domain is DGGITQSPKYLFRKEGQNVTLSCEQNLNHDAMYWYRQDPGQGLRLIYYSQIVNDFQKGDIAEGYSVSREKKESFPLTVTSAQKNPTAFYLCASSIDNRGRRETQYFGPGTRLLVL.

The CDR3 nucleotides read TGTGCCAGTATCCCCCAGACAGATACGCAGTATTTT. Translating gives CASIPQTDTQYF. The chain couples TRBV19 to TRBJ2-3; D gene unclear. This CDR3 is built from 12 residues. Germline assignment: CDR1 LNHDA and CDR2 SQIVND (reference sequence). V was cut by 7 bases and J by 3 bases, with 8 bases left in between.

The genes are TRBV1 and TRBJ2-7; TRBD2 is the table's D call, not checked against the DNA. TRBV1 constitutes a pseudogene. The CDR3 runs 16 residues. CDR3 DNA: TGCACCAGCAGCCAAGATCGAGGGATACACGACTACGAGCAGTACTTC. Amino acids: CTSSQDRGIHDYEQYF.

The chain uses TRBV18 and TRBJ2-1, with D tentatively TRBD2 (5 bases). Germline V gives CDR1 KGHSH, CDR2 LQKENI. Between the trimmed V and J ends, which lost 4 bases and 5 bases, there was a span of 12 bases. The CDR3 runs to 14 residues. CDR3 loop: CASSQAVSDNEQFF. In DNA form, the CDR3 reads TGTGCCAGCTCACAAGCGGTGTCGGACAATGAGCAGTTCTTC.

The chain carries TRBV6-5 and TRBJ1-1; D might be TRBD1 (5 bases). The CDR3 is made up of 13 amino acids. Germline values: CDR1 MNHEY, CDR2 SVGAGI. V dropped 10 bases and J dropped 4 bases, with 16 bases sitting between them. CDR3 sequence (DNA): TGTGCCATCGGGAAAGGGGCTGGCACTGAAGCTTTCTTT. This translates into CAIGKGAGTEAFF.

The J gene is TRBJ1-2, the V gene TRBV7-2, with D tentatively TRBD1 (6 bases). With 2 bases removed from V and 3 bases from J, the gap between germline ends came to 10 bases. The length of the CDR3 is 14 residues. CDR1 SGHTA and CDR2 FQGNSA come from the germline V gene. CDR3 nucleotide sequence: TGTGCCAGCAGCTTATACAGGGAAGACTATGGCTACACCTTC. It is translated as CASSLYREDYGYTF. The variable domain in full, completed from reference TRBV7-2 and TRBJ1-2, reads GAGVSQSPSNKVTEKGKDVELRCDPISGHTALYWYRQSLGQGLEFLIYFQGNSAPDKSGLPSDRFSAERTGGSVSTLTIQRTQQEDSAVYLCASSLYREDYGYTFGSGTRLTVV.

The rearrangement uses TRBV21-1 and TRBJ2-3. TRBV21-1 is a documented pseudogene. The CDR3 length is 17 residues. The CDR3 loop reads CASSRWRTGRPPDTQYF. The DNA for the CDR3 is TGTGCCAGCAGCCGCTGGCGTACGGGCCGGCCTCCAGATACGCAGTATTTT.